Sequencing of this T cell receptor (beta chain) was carried out in a study of regulatory T cells in long-lasting Graves disease. For the study at large: Persistent cases were those of Graves' disease that involved over 5 years of antithyroid drugs with positive TSH receptor antibodies.

This clonotype was seen ten or more times. The antigen is unknown. CDR3 regions were amplified by Arm-PCR using iRepertoire HTBI primers to build TCR beta libraries. In TCRdb, the multiplex PCR reads were re-called with MiXCR into one record per CDR3 protein. This table has fewer than 550,000 distinct CDR3 sequences, around a fifth appearing once. Time point denoted: persistent/refractory GD, antithyroid drugs over 5 years with positive TRAb. After RNA was extracted from PBMCs, the TCR library was made from it. It was by American Thyroid Association guidelines that Graves' disease was diagnosed. The CDR3 is 15 residues long. Looked up from germline, CDR1 is MNHEY and CDR2 is SVGEGT. With V trimmed by 0 bases and J by 5 bases, 7 bases remained unmatched. Points from the study as a whole: Persistent disease was associated with favored TRBV28 usage and with favored use of TRBJ1-2 and TRBJ2-5.

The source was peripheral blood mononuclear cells (PBMCs), collected when the disease was refractory, from a patient treated with antithyroid drugs. This chain connects TRBV6-2 or TRBV6-3 to TRBJ2-7, with 7 nucleotides matching TRBD1. The receptor was derived from a female donor with Graves disease. CDR3 coding DNA: TGTGCCAGCAGTTACTCGGGGACAGTTACGCACGAGCAGTACTTC. The encoded protein is CASSYSGTVTHEQYF.